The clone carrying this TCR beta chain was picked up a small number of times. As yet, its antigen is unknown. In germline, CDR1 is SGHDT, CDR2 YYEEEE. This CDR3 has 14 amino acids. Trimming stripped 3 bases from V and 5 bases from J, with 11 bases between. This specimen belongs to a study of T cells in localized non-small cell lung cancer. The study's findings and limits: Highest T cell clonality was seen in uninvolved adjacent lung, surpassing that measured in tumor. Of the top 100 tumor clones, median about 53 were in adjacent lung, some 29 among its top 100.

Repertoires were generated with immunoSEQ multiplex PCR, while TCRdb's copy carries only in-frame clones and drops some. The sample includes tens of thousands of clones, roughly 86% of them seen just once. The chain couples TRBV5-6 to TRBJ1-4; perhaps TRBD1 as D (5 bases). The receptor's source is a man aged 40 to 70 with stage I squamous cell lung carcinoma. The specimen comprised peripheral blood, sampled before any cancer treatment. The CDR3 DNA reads TGTGCCAGCAGCTCACCTGGGGGGAATGAAAAACTGTTTTTT. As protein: CASSSPGGNEKLFF.